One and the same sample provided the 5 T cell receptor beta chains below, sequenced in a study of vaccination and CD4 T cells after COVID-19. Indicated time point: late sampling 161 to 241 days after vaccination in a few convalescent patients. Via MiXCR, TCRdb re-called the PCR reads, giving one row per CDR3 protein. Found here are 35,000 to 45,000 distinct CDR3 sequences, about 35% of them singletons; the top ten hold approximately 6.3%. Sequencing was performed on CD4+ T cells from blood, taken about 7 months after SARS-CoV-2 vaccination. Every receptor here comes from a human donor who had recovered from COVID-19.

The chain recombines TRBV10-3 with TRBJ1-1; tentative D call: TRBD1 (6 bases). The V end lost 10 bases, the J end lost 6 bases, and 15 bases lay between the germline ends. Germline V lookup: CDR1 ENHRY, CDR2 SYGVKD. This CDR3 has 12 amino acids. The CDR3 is CATAGDNAEAFF. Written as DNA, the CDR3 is TGTGCCACCGCAGGGGATAACGCTGAAGCTTTCTTT.

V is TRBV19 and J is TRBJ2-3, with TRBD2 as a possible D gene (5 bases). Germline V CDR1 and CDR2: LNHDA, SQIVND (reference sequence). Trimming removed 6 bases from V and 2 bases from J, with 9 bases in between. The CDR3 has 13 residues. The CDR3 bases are TGTGCCAGTAGAACGCTAGCCACAGATACGCAGTATTTT. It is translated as CASRTLATDTQYF.

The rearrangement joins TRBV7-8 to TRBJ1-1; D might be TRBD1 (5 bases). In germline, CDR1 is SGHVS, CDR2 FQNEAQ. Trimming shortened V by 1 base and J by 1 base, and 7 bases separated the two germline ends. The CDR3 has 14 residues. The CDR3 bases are TGTGCCAGCAGCTTAGTGGGGGGGAACACTGAAGCTTTCTTT. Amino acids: CASSLVGGNTEAFF.

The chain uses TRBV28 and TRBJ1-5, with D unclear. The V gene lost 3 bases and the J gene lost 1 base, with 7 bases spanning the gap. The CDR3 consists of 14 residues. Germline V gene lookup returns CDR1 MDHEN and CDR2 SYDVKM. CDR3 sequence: CASSFGISNQPQHF. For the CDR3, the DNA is TGTGCCAGCAGTTTCGGCATAAGCAATCAGCCCCAGCATTTT.

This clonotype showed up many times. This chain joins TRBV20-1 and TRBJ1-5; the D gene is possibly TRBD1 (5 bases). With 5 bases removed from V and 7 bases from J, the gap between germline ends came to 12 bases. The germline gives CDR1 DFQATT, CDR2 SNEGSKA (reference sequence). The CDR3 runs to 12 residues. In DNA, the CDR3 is TGCAGTGCTCAGGGAGGGAGGCAGCCCCAGCATTTT. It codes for CSAQGGRQPQHF.